This entry lists 2 T cell receptor beta chains sequenced from one sample in a study of cytomegalovirus exposure and HLA in healthy donors. Primers: 60 Vbeta forward and 13 Jbeta reverse. TCRdb's copy holds only in-frame clones and misses some; the assay was immunoSEQ multiplex PCR. Of approximately 150,000 clones in the sample, about 71% were seen once. Material for sequencing was PBMCs. The receptors were sampled from a woman aged 25 to 45 in good health and CMV-seronegative.

This chain uses TRBV7-2 with TRBJ2-5; D ambiguous. Germline CDR1 and CDR2: SGHTA and FQGNSA. V gave up 1 base and J gave up 5 bases, with 11 bases separating them. The CDR3 is 14 amino acids. The CDR3 DNA follows: TGTGCCAGCAGCTTAGTCTTCCGCGTGGAGACCCAGTACTTC. The encoded protein is CASSLVFRVETQYF.

The chain has TRBV5-6 and TRBJ2-5; 13 bases agree with TRBD2. The DNA matches TRBJ2-7 better at its end, which makes the J call doubtful. This CDR3 is 16 amino acids long. Germline CDR1 SGHDT, CDR2 YYEEEE. The CDR3 DNA is TGTGCCAGCAGCTTGGCTGGACTAGCGGGGGCCTACGAGCAGTACTTC. Protein sequence: CASSLAGLAGAYEQYF.